These 32 T cell receptor beta chains were all obtained from the same sample, sequenced in a study of cytomegalovirus exposure and HLA in healthy donors. Vbeta (60) and Jbeta (13) primers were used in the PCR. Clones were sequenced by immunoSEQ multiplex PCR, and TCRdb holds only the in-frame ones, with some missing. The table has some 150,000 clones, more than 60% seen once; the top ten hold about 4%. The sequenced sample consisted of PBMCs. The receptors here all came from a woman in her thirties or forties in good health and CMV-seronegative.

The J gene is TRBJ2-1, the V gene TRBV5-6; TRBD2 matches 15 bases. The CDR3 runs 17 residues. J gave up 0 bases and V 4 bases, and 2 bases lay outside the gene matches. Germline loops: CDR1 SGHDT, CDR2 YYEEEE. The CDR3 nucleotides are TGTGCCAGCAGCGCGGGACTAGCGGGAGGCTCCTACAATGAGCAGTTCTTC. Its protein product is CASSAGLAGGSYNEQFF.

This clone has a handful of counts. The rearrangement uses TRBV11-3 and TRBJ2-3; weak D call: TRBD2 (6 bases). Germline lookup yields CDR1 SGHNT and CDR2 YENEEA. Trimming took 2 bases from V and 11 from J, leaving 20 bases between them. This CDR3 is built from 15 residues. The CDR3 spells CASSLRKRDFGGQYF. The CDR3 DNA is TGTGCCAGCAGCTTACGCAAGAGGGACTTCGGGGGGCAGTATTTT.

The chain uses TRBV6-1 and TRBJ1-1; maybe TRBD1 (5 bases). This CDR3 has 14 amino acids. Germline CDR1 and CDR2: MNHNS and SASEGT. With 8 bases removed from V and 2 bases from J, the gap between germline ends came to 15 bases. The CDR3 sequence: CASRPRTTNTEAFF. The CDR3 nucleotides read TGTGCCAGCCGTCCTAGGACAACCAACACTGAAGCTTTCTTT.

CDR3 coding DNA: TGTGCCAGCCTAGCGGACAGGGGGGATCAGCCCCAGCATTTT. Translation gives CASLADRGDQPQHF. The J gene is TRBJ1-5, the V gene TRBV6-1; 10 positions agree with TRBD1. V was clipped by 8 bases and J by 5 bases; unmatched bases: 6. Germline CDR1 MNHNS, CDR2 SASEGT. The CDR3 loop spans 14 amino acids.

This clone was seen just once. DNA for the CDR3: TGTGCCAGCAGCCTGGGGGACTACTCATATCAGCCCCAGCATTTT. Protein sequence: CASSLGDYSYQPQHF. The rearrangement uses TRBV7-9 and TRBJ1-5; tentatively, D is TRBD1 (5 bases). Germline V gene sequence: CDR1 SEHNR, CDR2 FQNEAQ (reference sequence). The V gene lost 5 bases and the J gene lost 5 bases, with 16 bases spanning the gap. The CDR3 runs 15 residues.

This chain joins TRBV18 and TRBJ1-6, with D perhaps TRBD1 (6 bases). Trimming stripped 3 bases from V and 6 bases from J, with 15 bases between. The CDR3 covers 16 residues. Germline V gene data show CDR1 as KGHSH and CDR2 as LQKENI. In DNA, the CDR3 is TGTGCCAGCTCACCGCGCCTGACAGGCCCTAATTCACCCCTCCACTTT. Translated: CASSPRLTGPNSPLHF.

A word on this clone: An end of the junction does not agree with germline; a read error may underlie this. The genes are TRBV7-7 and TRBJ2-1; D might be TRBD2 (6 bases). Looked up from germline, CDR1 is SSHAT and CDR2 is FNYEAQ (reference sequence). The CDR3 consists of 13 residues. The CDR3 protein is CASSPRREDEQFF. The CDR3 nucleotides are TGTGCTAGCAGCCCGCGCAGGGAGGATGAGCAGTTCTTC.

CDR3 nucleotides: TGTGCCAGCAGGGAGAGCGGGGGCAGCACAGATACGCAGTATTTT. Amino acids: CASRESGGSTDTQYF. This sequence joins TRBV6-5 and TRBJ2-3; 8 nucleotides align to TRBD2. The J segment lost 0 bases and the V segment lost 6 bases, leaving 5 bases of the junction unmatched. The germline CDR1 and CDR2 sequences are MNHEY and SVGAGI. The CDR3 runs to 15 residues.

This sequence joins TRBV7-9 and TRBJ2-7, with 12 bases aligning to TRBD2. Looked up from germline, CDR1 is SEHNR and CDR2 is FQNEAQ (reference sequence). Germline trimming cut 4 bases from V and 3 bases from J; bases unmatched to any gene: 4. The CDR3 is 15 amino acids. CDR3 in amino acids: CASSSLAGGLYEQYF. In nucleotides, the CDR3 is TGTGCCAGCAGCTCCCTAGCGGGGGGGCTCTACGAGCAGTACTTC.

The genes are TRBV6-6 and TRBJ1-3; the D is unclear. This CDR3 region has 15 residues. The V gene lost 6 bases and the J gene lost 6 bases, with 18 bases spanning the gap. Germline CDR1 reads MNHNY; CDR2 reads SVGAGI (reference sequence). The DNA for the CDR3 is TGTGCCAGCAGCCCCCTCCCGGGGTCAAAAAACACCATATATTTT. Translated: CASSPLPGSKNTIYF.

This sequence joins TRBV27 and TRBJ2-1, with a tentative D call TRBD1 (5 bases). V was clipped by 5 bases and J by 9 bases, with 11 bases between them. Per germline, CDR1 MNHEY and CDR2 SMNVEV (reference sequence). This CDR3 region has 12 residues. The CDR3 protein is CASSLSRAEQFF. The CDR3 coding sequence is TGTGCCAGCAGTCTCTCCAGGGCTGAGCAGTTCTTC.

This sequence joins TRBV6-5 and TRBJ1-2; D gene unclear. Trimming stripped 2 bases from V and 2 bases from J, with 15 bases between. CDR1 and CDR2 (germline): MNHEY, SVGAGI. This CDR3 region has 16 residues. This CDR3 reads CASSYGEPTGNYGYTF. The CDR3 bases are TGTGCCAGCAGTTACGGAGAACCGACGGGGAACTATGGCTACACCTTC.

This clone was counted between two and nine times. The chain links TRBV19 to TRBJ2-7, with no clear D. Trimming removed 5 bases from V and 1 base from J, with 9 bases in between. Germline V gene lookup returns CDR1 LNHDA and CDR2 SQIVND (reference sequence). The CDR3 totals 13 residues. Written as DNA, the CDR3 is TGTGCCAGTAGTGTCAGGCCGTCCTACGAGCAGTACTTC. It yields the protein CASSVRPSYEQYF.

The V call is TRBV28, the J call TRBJ1-5; D gene ambiguous. Looked up from germline, CDR1 is MDHEN and CDR2 is SYDVKM. The CDR3 is 9 residues long. CDR3 protein: CAVNQPQHF. The CDR3 DNA reads as TGTGCTGTAAATCAGCCCCAGCATTTT.

The chain links TRBV6-1 to TRBJ1-3; TRBD1 aligns across 7 bases. Germline CDR1 is MNHNS and CDR2 is SASEGT. The junction had 9 bases not matched to a gene; V was cut back by 5 bases and J by 5 bases. This CDR3 region has 15 residues. The CDR3 nucleotides are TGTGCCAGCAGTACCTTACCGGGACAGAGAAACACCATATATTTT. Protein: CASSTLPGQRNTIYF.

The rearrangement uses TRBV19 and TRBJ2-7, with TRBD1 matching 8 bases. The CDR3 has 15 residues. Germline CDR1 and CDR2: LNHDA and SQIVND (reference sequence). V lost 5 bases and J lost 2; bases outside the gene matches: 8. CDR3 nucleotides: TGTGCCAGTAGTCAGACCGGGACAGGCACCTACGAGCAGTACTTC. This translates into CASSQTGTGTYEQYF.

V gene TRBV6-1 combines with J gene TRBJ2-7; 8 bases fit TRBD1. CDR3 size: 14 residues. The V segment lost 8 bases and the J segment 5 bases; nucleotides outside the gene matches: 11. Germline values: CDR1 MNHNS, CDR2 SASEGT. In nucleotides, the CDR3 is TGTGCCAGCGGGGGGCAACGGACAGGGCACGAGCAGTACTTC. It translates to CASGGQRTGHEQYF.

The chain combines TRBV5-6 with TRBJ2-6; D remains unclear. The V end lost 5 bases, the J end lost 4 bases, and 16 bases lay between the germline ends. This CDR3 has 16 residues. Germline CDR1 reads SGHDT; CDR2 reads YYEEEE. CDR3 residues: CASSSLNHPGANVLTF. CDR3 coding DNA: TGTGCCAGCAGTTCCCTAAACCACCCCGGGGCCAACGTCCTGACTTTC.

This chain uses TRBV27 with TRBJ1-3, with no clear D. CDR1 is MNHEY, CDR2 SMNVEV, per germline (reference sequence). V lost 7 bases and J lost 0, with 7 bases in between. The CDR3 runs 13 residues. CDR3: CASMGFSGNTIYF. In nucleotides, the CDR3 is TGTGCCAGCATGGGCTTCTCTGGAAACACCATATATTTT.

The chain joins TRBV6-1 to TRBJ1-5; no firm D call. The CDR3 has 13 amino acids. Between the trimmed V and J ends, which lost 2 bases and 6 bases, there was a span of 8 bases. Germline CDR1 is MNHNS and CDR2 is SASEGT. The DNA of the CDR3 is TGTGCCAGCAGTGAAATAGCGGGTCAGCCCCAGCATTTT. Residues: CASSEIAGQPQHF.

A word on this clone: Other DNA sequences in the same sample also yield this CDR3. The gene calls are TRBV10-3 and TRBJ1-5; D is unclear. V shed 2 bases and J shed 7 bases, with 15 bases lying between them. Germline V gene data show CDR1 as ENHRY and CDR2 as SYGVKD. This CDR3 is 15 amino acids long. The CDR3 loop is CAISEAGKPGQPQHF. Written as DNA, the CDR3 is TGTGCCATCAGTGAGGCGGGGAAACCTGGCCAGCCCCAGCATTTT.

The rearrangement links TRBV6-5 to TRBJ1-1, with D perhaps matching TRBD1 (5 bases). The germline V gene has CDR1 MNHEY and CDR2 SVGAGI. The CDR3 runs to 13 residues. The V end was cut by 1 base, the J end by 6 bases, with 9 bases between. CDR3 amino acids: CASSYLQGSEAFF. For the CDR3, the DNA is TGTGCCAGCAGTTACTTGCAGGGCTCTGAAGCTTTCTTT.

The chain links TRBV4-1 to TRBJ1-5; TRBD1 aligns across 7 bases. CDR1 and CDR2 (germline): MGHRA, YSYEKL. Germline trimming cut 0 bases from V and 5 bases from J; bases unmatched to any gene: 7. The CDR3 consists of 16 residues. The CDR3 coding sequence is TGCGCCAGCAGCCAAGAGCCAGGACAGGACCATCAGCCCCAGCATTTT. Translating gives CASSQEPGQDHQPQHF.

The chain has TRBV27 and TRBJ1-2, with 10 positions matching TRBD1. This CDR3 spans 14 amino acids. V dropped 8 bases and J dropped 8; count of bases not matched to a gene: 11. Germline assignment: CDR1 MNHEY and CDR2 SMNVEV (reference sequence). The CDR3 DNA reads TGTGCCAGCCCGGAGGACAGGGGGTGTAGAGGCTACACCTTC. It yields the protein CASPEDRGCRGYTF.

Concerning this clone: Because the CDR3's place on the DNA is in doubt, the DNA is left out and the CDR3 is given as listed by TCRdb. This chain connects TRBV6-1 to TRBJ1-4. CDR1 and CDR2 from the germline V gene are MNHNS and SASEGT. The CDR3 extends over 14 residues, inclusive of both ends. The CDR3 loop reads CASILDSTNEKLFF.

This chain uses TRBV19 with TRBJ2-7, with TRBD2 as a possible D gene (7 bases). Trimming left V 6 bases short and J 3 bases short, with 18 bases between. The germline CDR1 and CDR2 sequences are LNHDA and SQIVND (reference sequence). The CDR3 contains 15 residues. CDR3 sequence reads: CASRAGAGTNYEQYF. In DNA form, the CDR3 reads TGTGCCAGTAGGGCGGGGGCAGGAACAAACTACGAGCAGTACTTC.

The V and J genes are TRBV7-9 and TRBJ2-3; D perhaps matches TRBD1 (6 bases). Per the germline V gene, CDR1 is SEHNR and CDR2 is FQNEAQ (reference sequence). V lost 2 bases and J lost 0, with 12 bases in between. This CDR3 comprises 16 residues. This CDR3 is CASSLYAGDSTDTQYF. The CDR3 DNA reads as TGTGCCAGCAGCTTATACGCAGGGGATAGCACAGATACGCAGTATTTT. Based on the CDR3 plus reference TRBV7-9 and TRBJ2-3, the full variable domain is DTGVSQNPRHKITKRGQNVTFRCDPISEHNRLYWYRQTLGQGPEFLTYFQNEAQLEKSRLLSDRFSAERPKGSFSTLEIQRTEQGDSAMYLCASSLYAGDSTDTQYFGPGTRLTVL.

The chain carries TRBV28 and TRBJ1-1; D is unclear. Looked up from germline, CDR1 is MDHEN and CDR2 is SYDVKM. The CDR3 sequence is 14 residues long. V lost 5 bases to trimming and J lost 1 base, with 11 bases between them. The CDR3 nucleotides read TGTGCCAGCAGTACACGGGTGGCGAACACTGAAGCTTTCTTT. This sequence encodes CASSTRVANTEAFF.

The V and J genes are TRBV25-1 and TRBJ1-6; D possibly corresponds to TRBD1 (6 bases). The CDR3 runs 14 residues. Per germline, CDR1 MGHDK and CDR2 SYGVNS. Deletions cut 6 bases from V and 7 bases from J, with 13 bases between. CDR3 bases: TGTGCCAGCAGCGTTGGACAGTTAAATTCACCCCTCCACTTT. Protein sequence: CASSVGQLNSPLHF.

J is TRBJ2-7 and V is TRBV5-8; maybe TRBD1 (5 bases). The germline V and J ends were trimmed by 1 base and 6 bases, with 11 bases remaining between them. This CDR3 is 13 amino acids long. Per germline, CDR1 SGHTS and CDR2 YDEGEE. The CDR3 loop is CASSLTGLSEQYF. The CDR3 DNA follows: TGTGCCAGCAGCTTGACAGGCTTAAGCGAGCAGTACTTC. The whole variable domain, remainder taken from reference TRBV5-8 and TRBJ2-7, is EAGVTQSPTHLIKTRGQQATLRCSPISGHTSVYWYQQALGLGLQFLLWYDEGEERNRGNFPPRFSGRQFPNYSSELNVNALELEDSALYLCASSLTGLSEQYFGPGTRLTVT.

This clone was picked up one time. This rearrangement joins TRBV2 to TRBJ1-1; D is unclear. The CDR3 totals 14 residues. Trimming stripped 3 bases from V and 1 base from J, with 9 bases between. Looked up from germline, CDR1 is SNHLY and CDR2 is FYNNEI. Here the CDR3 reads CASSESPSNTEAFF. CDR3 DNA sequence: TGTGCCAGCAGTGAGAGTCCCTCGAACACTGAAGCTTTCTTT.

The V call is TRBV10-3, the J call TRBJ1-1; D gene ambiguous. The CDR3 spans 12 residues. V shed 11 bases and J shed 0 bases, with 10 bases lying between them. From germline, CDR1 is ENHRY and CDR2 SYGVKD. CDR3 bases: TGTGCCTCGGGGAGCCTGAACACTGAAGCTTTCTTT. It is translated as CASGSLNTEAFF.